The sequence of this T cell receptor beta chain was determined in a study of blood T cell repertoires in COVID-19. Turning to the study itself: Samples came from the United States, Italy and Spain, spanning acute and convalescent COVID-19.

The V gene lost 5 bases and the J gene lost 8 bases, with 12 bases spanning the gap. The length of the CDR3 is 12 residues. Germline loops: CDR1 SEHNR, CDR2 FQNEAQ (reference sequence). The assay was immunoSEQ multiplex PCR, and TCRdb's table has in-frame clones only and misses some. The sample has around 300,000 clones, roughly 89% seen once. Cohort allocation depended upon clinical history that participants reported. Symptom resolution, clearance, or two negative PCRs marked the recovered donors of Cohort 3. The V and J genes are TRBV7-9 and TRBJ1-2; tentatively, D is TRBD1 (6 bases). The sequenced sample was PBMCs or T cells enriched from blood (not recorded which). This TCR came from a woman in her 40s who had recovered from COVID-19. The CDR3 loop reads CASSPSQGGYTF. CDR3 in DNA: TGTGCCAGCAGCCCCAGTCAGGGGGGCTACACCTTC.